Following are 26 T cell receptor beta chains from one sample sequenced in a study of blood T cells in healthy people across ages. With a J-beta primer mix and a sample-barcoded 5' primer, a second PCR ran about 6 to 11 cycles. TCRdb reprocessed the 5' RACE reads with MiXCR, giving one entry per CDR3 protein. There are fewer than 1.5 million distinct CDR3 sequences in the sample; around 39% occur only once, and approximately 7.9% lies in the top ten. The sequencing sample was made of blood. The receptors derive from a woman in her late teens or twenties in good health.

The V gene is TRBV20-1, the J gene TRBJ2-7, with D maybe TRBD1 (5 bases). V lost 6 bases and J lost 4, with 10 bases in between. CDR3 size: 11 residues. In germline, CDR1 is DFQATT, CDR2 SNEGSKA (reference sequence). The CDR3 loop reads CSAQQGYEQYF. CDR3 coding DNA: TGCAGTGCCCAGCAGGGTTACGAGCAGTACTTC.

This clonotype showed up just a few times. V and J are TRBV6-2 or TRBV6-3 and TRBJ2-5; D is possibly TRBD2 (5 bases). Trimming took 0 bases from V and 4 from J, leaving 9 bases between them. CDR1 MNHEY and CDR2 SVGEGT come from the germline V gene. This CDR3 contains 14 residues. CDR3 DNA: TGTGCCAGCAGTTACTCGAGGAGCGGAGAGACCCAGTACTTC. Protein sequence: CASSYSRSGETQYF.

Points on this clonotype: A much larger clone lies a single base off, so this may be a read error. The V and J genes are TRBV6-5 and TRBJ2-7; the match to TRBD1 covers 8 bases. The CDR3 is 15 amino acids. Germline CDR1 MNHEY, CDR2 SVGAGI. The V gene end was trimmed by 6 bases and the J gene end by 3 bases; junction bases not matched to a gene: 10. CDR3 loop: CASRPDRQGYYEQYF. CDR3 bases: TGTGCCAGCAGGCCCGATCGACAGGGGTACTACGAGCAGTACTTC.

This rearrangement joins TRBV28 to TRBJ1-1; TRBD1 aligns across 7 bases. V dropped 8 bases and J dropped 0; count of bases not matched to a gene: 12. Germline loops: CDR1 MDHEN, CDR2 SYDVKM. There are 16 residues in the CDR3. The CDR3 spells CASGNLRTGLNTEAFF. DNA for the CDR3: TGTGCCAGCGGAAATCTACGGACAGGACTGAACACTGAAGCTTTCTTT. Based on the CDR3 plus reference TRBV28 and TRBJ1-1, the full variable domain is DVKVTQSSRYLVKRTGEKVFLECVQDMDHENMFWYRQDPGLGLRLIYFSYDVKMKEKGDIPEGYSVSREKKERFSLILESASTNQTSMYLCASGNLRTGLNTEAFFGQGTRLTVV.

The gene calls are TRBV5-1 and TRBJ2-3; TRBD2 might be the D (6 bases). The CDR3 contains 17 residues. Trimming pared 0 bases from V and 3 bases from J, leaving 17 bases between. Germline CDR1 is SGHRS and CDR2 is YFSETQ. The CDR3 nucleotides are TGCGCCAGCAGCTTGGCAGTCGGAGGGGCAGGAACAGATACGCAGTATTTT. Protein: CASSLAVGGAGTDTQYF.

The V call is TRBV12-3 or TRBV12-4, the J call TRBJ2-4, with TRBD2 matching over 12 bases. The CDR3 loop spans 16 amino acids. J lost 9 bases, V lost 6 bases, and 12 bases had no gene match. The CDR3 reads CASSRTSGTSMGIQYF. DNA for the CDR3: TGTGCCAGCAGCCGGACTAGCGGGACCTCCATGGGCATTCAGTACTTC.

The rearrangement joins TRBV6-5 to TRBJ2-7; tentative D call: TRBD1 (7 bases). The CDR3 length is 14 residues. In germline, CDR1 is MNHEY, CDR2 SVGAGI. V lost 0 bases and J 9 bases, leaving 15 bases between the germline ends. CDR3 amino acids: CASSYSGGQRGQYF. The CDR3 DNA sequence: TGTGCCAGCAGTTACTCCGGGGGACAGCGTGGGCAGTACTTC.

This CDR3 reads CASSLMSGGTQETQYF. CDR3 nucleotides: TGTGCCAGCAGCTTAATGAGCGGGGGAACACAAGAGACCCAGTACTTC. The rearrangement uses TRBV7-2 and TRBJ2-5, with 8 nucleotides matching TRBD2. Trimming removed 2 bases from V and 2 bases from J; junction bases left unmatched: 7. Germline assignment: CDR1 SGHTA and CDR2 FQGNSA. The CDR3 is 16 residues long.

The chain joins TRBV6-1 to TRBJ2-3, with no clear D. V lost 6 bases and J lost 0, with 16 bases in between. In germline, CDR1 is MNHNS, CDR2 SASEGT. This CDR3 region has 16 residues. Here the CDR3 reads CASRARPLVSTDTQYF. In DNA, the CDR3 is TGTGCCAGCAGGGCCCGACCCCTCGTTAGCACAGATACGCAGTATTTT.

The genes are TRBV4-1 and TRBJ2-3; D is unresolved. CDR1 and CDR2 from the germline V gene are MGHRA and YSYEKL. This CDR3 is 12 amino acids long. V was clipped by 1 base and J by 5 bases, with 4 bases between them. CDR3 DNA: TGCGCCAGCAGCCAAGTGGAAGATACGCAGTATTTT. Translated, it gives CASSQVEDTQYF.

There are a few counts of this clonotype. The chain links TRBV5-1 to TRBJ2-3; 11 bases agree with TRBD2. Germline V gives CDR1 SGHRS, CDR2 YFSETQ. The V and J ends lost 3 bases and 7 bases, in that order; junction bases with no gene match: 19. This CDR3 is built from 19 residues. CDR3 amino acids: CASSSNPTSGAPRVYTQYF. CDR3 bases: TGCGCCAGCAGCTCCAATCCGACTAGCGGGGCCCCCAGGGTATATACGCAGTATTTT.

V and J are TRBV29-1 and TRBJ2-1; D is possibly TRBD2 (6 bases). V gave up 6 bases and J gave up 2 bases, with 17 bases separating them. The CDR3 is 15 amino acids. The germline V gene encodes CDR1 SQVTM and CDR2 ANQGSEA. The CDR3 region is CSVPDGSNPYNEQFF. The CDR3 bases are TGCAGCGTCCCTGACGGGAGTAACCCCTACAATGAGCAGTTCTTC.

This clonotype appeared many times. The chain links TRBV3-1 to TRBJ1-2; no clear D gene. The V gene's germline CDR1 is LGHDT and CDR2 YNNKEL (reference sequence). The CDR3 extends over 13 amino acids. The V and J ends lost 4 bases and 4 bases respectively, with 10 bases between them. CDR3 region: CASSPSGVYGYTF. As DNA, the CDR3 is TGTGCCAGCAGCCCCAGTGGGGTCTATGGCTACACCTTC.

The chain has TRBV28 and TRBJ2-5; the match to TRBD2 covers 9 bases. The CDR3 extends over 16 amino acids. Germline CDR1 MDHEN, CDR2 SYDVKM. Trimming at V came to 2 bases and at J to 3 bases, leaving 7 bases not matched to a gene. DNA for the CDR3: TGTGCCAGCAGTTTAATCCCCCGACTAGCGGAAGAGACCCAGTACTTC. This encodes CASSLIPRLAEETQYF.

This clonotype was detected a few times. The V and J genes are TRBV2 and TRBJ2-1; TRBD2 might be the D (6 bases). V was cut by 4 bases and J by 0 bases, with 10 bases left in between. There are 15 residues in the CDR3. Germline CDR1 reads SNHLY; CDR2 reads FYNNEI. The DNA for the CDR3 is TGTGCCAGCAGTGGGGACGGGAGCTCCTACAATGAGCAGTTCTTC. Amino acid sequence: CASSGDGSSYNEQFF.

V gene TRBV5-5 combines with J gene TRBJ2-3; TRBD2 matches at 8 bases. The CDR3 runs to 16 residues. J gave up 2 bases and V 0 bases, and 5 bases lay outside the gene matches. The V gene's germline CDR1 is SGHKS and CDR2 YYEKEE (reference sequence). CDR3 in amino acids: CASSLALAGYTDTQYF. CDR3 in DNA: TGTGCCAGCAGCTTGGCCTTAGCGGGGTACACAGATACGCAGTATTTT.

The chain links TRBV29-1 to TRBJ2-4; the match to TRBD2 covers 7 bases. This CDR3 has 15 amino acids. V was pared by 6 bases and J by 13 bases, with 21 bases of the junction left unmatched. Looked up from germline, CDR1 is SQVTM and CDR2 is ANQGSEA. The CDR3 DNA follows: TGCAGCGTCCCTAGTGGGAGGGCCATAAGGTATGAGCAGTACTTC. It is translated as CSVPSGRAIRYEQYF.

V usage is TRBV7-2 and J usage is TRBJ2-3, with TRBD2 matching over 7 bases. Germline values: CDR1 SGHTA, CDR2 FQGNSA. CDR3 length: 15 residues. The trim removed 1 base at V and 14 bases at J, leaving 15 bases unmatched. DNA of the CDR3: TGTGCCAGCAGCTTAGGCCTGATCCCGGGAGGAGGGGCGTATTTT. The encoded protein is CASSLGLIPGGGAYF.

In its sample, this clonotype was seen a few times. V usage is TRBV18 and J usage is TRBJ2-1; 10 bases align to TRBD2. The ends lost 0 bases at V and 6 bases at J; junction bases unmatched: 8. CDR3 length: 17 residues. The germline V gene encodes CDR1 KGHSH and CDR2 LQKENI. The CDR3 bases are TGTGCCAGCTCACCACCGAGGACTAGCGGCCAGGGCAATGAGCAGTTCTTC. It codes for CASSPPRTSGQGNEQFF.

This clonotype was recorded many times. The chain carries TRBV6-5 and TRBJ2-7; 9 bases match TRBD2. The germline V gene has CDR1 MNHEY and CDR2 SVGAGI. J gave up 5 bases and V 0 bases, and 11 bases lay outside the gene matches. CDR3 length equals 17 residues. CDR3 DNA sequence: TGTGCCAGCAGTTACTCGAGCCCCGGTAGCGGGAGCGACGAGCAGTACTTC. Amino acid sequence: CASSYSSPGSGSDEQYF.

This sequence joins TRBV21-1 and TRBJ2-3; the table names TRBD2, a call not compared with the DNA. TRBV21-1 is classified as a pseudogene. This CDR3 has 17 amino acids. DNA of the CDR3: TGTGCCAGCAGCGATCCCGGGACTAGCGGGGGCACAGATACGCAGTATTTT. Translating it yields CASSDPGTSGGTDTQYF.

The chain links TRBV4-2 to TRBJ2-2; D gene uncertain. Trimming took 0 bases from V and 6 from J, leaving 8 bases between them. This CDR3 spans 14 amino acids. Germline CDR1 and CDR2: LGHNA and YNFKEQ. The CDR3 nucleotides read TGTGCCAGCAGCCAAGATGCGAGTTCCGGGGAGCTGTTTTTT. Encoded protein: CASSQDASSGELFF.

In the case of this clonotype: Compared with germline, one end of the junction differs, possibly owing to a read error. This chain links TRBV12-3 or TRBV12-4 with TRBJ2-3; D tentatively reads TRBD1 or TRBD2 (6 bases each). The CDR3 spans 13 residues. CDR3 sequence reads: CASRGGTPDTQYF. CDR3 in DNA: TGTGCCAGCAGGGGGGGCACTCCAGACACGCAGTATTTT.

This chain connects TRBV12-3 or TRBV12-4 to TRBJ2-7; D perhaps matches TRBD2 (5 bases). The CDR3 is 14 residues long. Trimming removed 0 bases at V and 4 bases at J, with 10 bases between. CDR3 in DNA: TGTGCCAGCAGTTTAGCGGGAGCCCAGTACGAGCAGTACTTC. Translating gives CASSLAGAQYEQYF.

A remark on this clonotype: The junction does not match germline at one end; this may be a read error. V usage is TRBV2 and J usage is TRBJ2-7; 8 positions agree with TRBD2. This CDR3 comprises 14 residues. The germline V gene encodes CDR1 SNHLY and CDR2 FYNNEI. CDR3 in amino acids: CASSESTSGYKQYF. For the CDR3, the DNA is TGTGCCAGCAGTGAATCCACTAGCGGCTACAAGCAGTACTTC.

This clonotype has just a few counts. The CDR3: CASSLVDSGSSYEQYF. DNA of the CDR3: TGTGCCAGCAGCCTGGTTGATAGCGGGTCTTCCTACGAGCAGTACTTC. V usage is TRBV12-3 or TRBV12-4 and J usage is TRBJ2-7; 7 nucleotides line up with TRBD2. J was trimmed by 1 base and V by 6 bases; bases with no gene match: 12. The CDR3 loop spans 16 amino acids.